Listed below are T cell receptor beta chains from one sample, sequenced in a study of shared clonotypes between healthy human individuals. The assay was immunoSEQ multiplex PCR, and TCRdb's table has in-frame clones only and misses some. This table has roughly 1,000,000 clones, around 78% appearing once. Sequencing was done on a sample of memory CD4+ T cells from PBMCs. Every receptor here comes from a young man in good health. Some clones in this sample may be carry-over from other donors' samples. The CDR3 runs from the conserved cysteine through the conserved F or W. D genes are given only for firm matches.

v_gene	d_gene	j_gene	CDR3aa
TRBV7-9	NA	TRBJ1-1	CASSLTPDTEAFF
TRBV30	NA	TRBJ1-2	CAWSVTPSNYGYTF
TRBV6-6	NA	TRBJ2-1	CASGAWLPEGEQFF
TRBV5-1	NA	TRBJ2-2	CASSLDTANTGELFF
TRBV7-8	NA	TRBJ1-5	CASSPPGQPQHF
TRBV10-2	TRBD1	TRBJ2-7	CASSEFPHRGLTYEQYF
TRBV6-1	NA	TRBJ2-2	CASSEAWQIKNTGELFF
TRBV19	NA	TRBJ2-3	CATQGSWTDTQYF
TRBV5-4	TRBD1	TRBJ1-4	CASSSRQGGTNEKLFF
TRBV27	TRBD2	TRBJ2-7	CASRASREDEQYF
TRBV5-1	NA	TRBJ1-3	CASSFGGATGNTIYF
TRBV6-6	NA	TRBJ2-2	CASRGPGEGGGELFF
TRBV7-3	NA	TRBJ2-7	CASSGPSDEQYF
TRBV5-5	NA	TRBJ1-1	CASTFEGTMNTEAFF
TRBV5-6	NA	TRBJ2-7	CASTLAGLDSYEQYF
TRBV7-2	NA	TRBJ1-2	CASSLERDDGYTF
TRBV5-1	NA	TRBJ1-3	CASSLRPPATPNLGSHSGNTIYF
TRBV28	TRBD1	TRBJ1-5	CASSVTGFGSNQPQHF
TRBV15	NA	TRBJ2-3	CATSTDQMDTQYF
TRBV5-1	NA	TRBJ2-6	CASSFYGGSPGANVLTF
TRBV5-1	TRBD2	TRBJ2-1	CASSLVGLANNEQFF
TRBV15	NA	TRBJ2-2	CATSRGGLRAGELFF
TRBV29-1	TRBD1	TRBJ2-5	CSASGTGQGTQYF
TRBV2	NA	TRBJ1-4	CASSRGNGEKLFF
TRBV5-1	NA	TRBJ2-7	CASSFVRGYEQYF
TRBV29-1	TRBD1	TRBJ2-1	CSVENRGPAWEQFF
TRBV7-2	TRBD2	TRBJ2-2	CASTPLAGNIGELFF
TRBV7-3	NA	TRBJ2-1	CASSSQPREYNEQFF
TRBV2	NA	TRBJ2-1	CASSKFLGNEQFF
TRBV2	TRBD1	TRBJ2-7	CASRRDRAPSYEQYF
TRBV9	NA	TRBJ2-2	CASSSDRAANTGELFF
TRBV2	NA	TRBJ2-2	CASSGSGGWTGELFF
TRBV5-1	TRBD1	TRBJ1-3	CASSLRAGGQMSGNTIYF
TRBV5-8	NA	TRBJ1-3	CASSLEGFSGNTIYF
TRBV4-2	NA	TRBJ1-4	CASSQGSGGDGEKLFF
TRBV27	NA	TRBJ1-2	CASSLSSEYYGYTF
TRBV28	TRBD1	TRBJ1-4	CASSLVTGGLEKLFF
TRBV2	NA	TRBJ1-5	CASSDLSIGQPQHF
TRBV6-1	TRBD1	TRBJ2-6	CASSEFGQGSPGANVLTF
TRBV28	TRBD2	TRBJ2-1	CASSFGLAGNEQFF
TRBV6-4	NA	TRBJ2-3	CASSDGSGGTDTQYF
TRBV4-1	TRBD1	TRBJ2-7	CASSLGQGLDHEQYF
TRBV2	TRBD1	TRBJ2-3	CASGRLIRDRDTDTQYF
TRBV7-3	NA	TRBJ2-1	CASSLLGGFSYNEQFF
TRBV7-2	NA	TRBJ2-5	CASSLVGVGETQYF
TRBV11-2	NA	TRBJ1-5	CASSFTGLNQPQHF
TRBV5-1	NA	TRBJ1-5	CASSERPGQPQHF
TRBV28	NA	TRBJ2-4	CASSTPGKNIQYF
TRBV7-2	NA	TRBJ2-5	CASSAQGQETQYF
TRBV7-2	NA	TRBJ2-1	CASSLQFREQFF
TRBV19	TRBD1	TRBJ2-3	CASSPTGGGTDTQYF
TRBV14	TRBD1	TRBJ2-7	CASSPIRDRGEQYF
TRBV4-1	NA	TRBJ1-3	CASSQMGGGGNTIYF
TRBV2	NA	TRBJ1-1	CASSEESLFTEAFF
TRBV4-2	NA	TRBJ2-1	CASSQGHTGDNEQFF
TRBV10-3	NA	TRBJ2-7	CAISERAARDKSYEQYF
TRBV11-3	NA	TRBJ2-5	CASSLGRETQYF
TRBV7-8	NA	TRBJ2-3	CASSSGDTPFLPDTQYF